These T cell receptor beta chains were read from a single sample in a study of Graves' ophthalmopathy and Graves' hyperthyroidism. TCRdb reanalysed the multiplex PCR reads using MiXCR and keeps one entry per CDR3 protein. The table shows over a million distinct CDR3 sequences, with roughly two fifths occurring only once. Sequences were obtained from peripheral blood or thyroid tissue (not recorded which). The receptors come from an adult man with Graves' hyperthyroidism. Both conserved end residues are trimmed from each CDR3. The order of the fields is V gene, J gene, CDR3 protein.

TRBV19,TRBJ2-7,ASNSGGASEQY
TRBV20-1,TRBJ2-5,SAGVQGETQY
TRBV29-1,TRBJ2-7,SVVKGNTGEQY
TRBV19,TRBJ2-2,ASSTRDSSGGELF
TRBV29-1,TRBJ1-2,SVDGQSGGYT
TRBV2,TRBJ2-5,ASSYSGAQY
TRBV10-1,TRBJ2-2,ASSQGASAWELF
TRBV30,TRBJ2-7,AWNRRWDDEQY
TRBV6-1,TRBJ1-2,ASSEGGQGEFDYGYT
TRBV12-3/TRBV12-4,TRBJ2-7,ASRGTGKSYEQY
TRBV11-2,TRBJ2-7,ASSRLVYEQY
TRBV12-3/TRBV12-4,TRBJ1-2,ASSYIAQYYGYT
TRBV25-1,TRBJ2-5,ASSDAGRRETQY
TRBV5-1,TRBJ1-4,ASSVGKSNEKLF
TRBV6-2/TRBV6-3,TRBJ1-1,ASSYWTAATEAF
TRBV5-1,TRBJ1-2,ASSPGQFTNYGYT
TRBV7-9,TRBJ2-7,ASSFRAARGGIYEQY
TRBV10-1,TRBJ1-5,ASSAPGQSNQPQH
TRBV19,TRBJ2-7,ASNAGSGPYEQY
TRBV5-1,TRBJ1-1,ASSPPGTDGTEAF
TRBV10-3,TRBJ2-5,AISRDTQETQY
TRBV12-3/TRBV12-4,TRBJ1-1,ASTPKGSTEAF
TRBV24-1,TRBJ2-7,ATSDPRLASYEQY
TRBV2,TRBJ2-2,ARTGGTGELF
TRBV29-1,TRBJ2-7,SARDPSYEQY
TRBV7-6,TRBJ2-2,ASSPYGLATAGELF
TRBV11-2,TRBJ2-7,ASALGEQY
TRBV12-3/TRBV12-4,TRBJ2-5,ASTWDRKETQY
TRBV7-2,.,ASSLVPANEQF
TRBV7-8,TRBJ2-7,ASRSGGMREQY
TRBV20-1,TRBJ1-3,SARGQSGNTIY
TRBV10-3,TRBJ2-7,AISPDSTQQY
TRBV10-3,TRBJ2-5,AISEPLQGIGTQY
TRBV2,TRBJ1-1,ASSGAGGYTPEAF
TRBV10-3,TRBJ2-2,ASNPSGRAGTGELF
TRBV20-1,TRBJ1-1,SARGGPGGF
TRBV4-1,TRBJ1-1,ASSQSGTGFTEAF
TRBV7-2,TRBJ1-2,ASSHRSGTGKHGYT
TRBV12-3/TRBV12-4,TRBJ2-2,ASSRAGGIPGELF
TRBV7-7,TRBJ2-7,ASSLAPGGAGNEQY
TRBV12-3/TRBV12-4,TRBJ2-7,ASSLGIAGSYEQY
TRBV24-1,TRBJ2-5,ATRKARETQY
TRBV20-1,TRBJ2-7,SARSGTTTYEQY
TRBV19,TRBJ1-5,ASRNQQGEGQPQH
TRBV29-1,TRBJ1-3,SVARGRNTIY
TRBV4-3,TRBJ2-5,ASSQDREGGLLGETQY
TRBV15,TRBJ1-5,ATSRGGQ
TRBV10-3,TRBJ2-7,ASSSAGTETYKQY